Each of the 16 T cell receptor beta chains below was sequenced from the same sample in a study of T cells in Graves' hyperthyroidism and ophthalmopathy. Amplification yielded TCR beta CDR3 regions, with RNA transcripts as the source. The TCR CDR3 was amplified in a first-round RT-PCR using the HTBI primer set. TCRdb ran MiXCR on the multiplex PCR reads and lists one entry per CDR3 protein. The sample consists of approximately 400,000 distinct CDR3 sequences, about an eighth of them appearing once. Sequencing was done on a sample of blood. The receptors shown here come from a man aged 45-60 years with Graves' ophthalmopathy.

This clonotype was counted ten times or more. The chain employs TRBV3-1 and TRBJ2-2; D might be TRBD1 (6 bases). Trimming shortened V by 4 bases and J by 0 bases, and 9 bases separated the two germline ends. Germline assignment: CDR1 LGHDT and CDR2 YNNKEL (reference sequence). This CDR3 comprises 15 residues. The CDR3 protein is CASSRWTANTGELFF. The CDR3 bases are TGTGCCAGCAGCCGATGGACAGCGAACACCGGGGAGCTGTTTTTT.

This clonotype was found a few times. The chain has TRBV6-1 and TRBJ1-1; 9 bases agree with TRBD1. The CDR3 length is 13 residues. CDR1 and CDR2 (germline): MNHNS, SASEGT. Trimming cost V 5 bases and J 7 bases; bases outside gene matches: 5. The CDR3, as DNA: TGTGCCAGCAGTCAACAGGGGGCAGGTGAAGCTTTCTTT. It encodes CASSQQGAGEAFF.

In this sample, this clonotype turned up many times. This CDR3 is CSATSGTLTYEQYF. As DNA, the CDR3 is TGCAGTGCCACGAGCGGGACCTTAACCTACGAGCAGTACTTC. This chain uses TRBV20-1 with TRBJ2-7; 7 positions agree with TRBD2. CDR3 length: 14 amino acids. V lost 6 bases to trimming and J lost 2 bases; unmatched junction nucleotides: 10. In germline, CDR1 is DFQATT, CDR2 SNEGSKA (reference sequence).

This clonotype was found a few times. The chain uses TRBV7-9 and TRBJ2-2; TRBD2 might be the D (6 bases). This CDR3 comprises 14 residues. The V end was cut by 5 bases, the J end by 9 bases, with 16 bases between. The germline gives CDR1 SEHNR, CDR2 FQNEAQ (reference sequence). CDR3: CASSPGTVYRELFF. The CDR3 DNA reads TGTGCCAGCAGCCCCGGGACTGTATATCGGGAGCTGTTTTTT.

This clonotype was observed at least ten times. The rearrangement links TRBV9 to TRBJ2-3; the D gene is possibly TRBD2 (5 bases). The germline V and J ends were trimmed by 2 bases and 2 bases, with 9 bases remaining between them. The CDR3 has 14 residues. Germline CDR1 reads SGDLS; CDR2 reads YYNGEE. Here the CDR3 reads CASSVLGNTDTQYF. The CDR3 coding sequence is TGTGCCAGCAGCGTCCTCGGGAACACAGATACGCAGTATTTT.

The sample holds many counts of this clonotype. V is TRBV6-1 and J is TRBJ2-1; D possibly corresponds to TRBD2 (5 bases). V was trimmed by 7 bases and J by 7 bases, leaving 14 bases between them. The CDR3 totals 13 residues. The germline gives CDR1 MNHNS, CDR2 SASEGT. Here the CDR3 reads CASKFSARNEQFF. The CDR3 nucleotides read TGTGCCAGCAAATTTAGCGCGAGGAATGAGCAGTTCTTC.

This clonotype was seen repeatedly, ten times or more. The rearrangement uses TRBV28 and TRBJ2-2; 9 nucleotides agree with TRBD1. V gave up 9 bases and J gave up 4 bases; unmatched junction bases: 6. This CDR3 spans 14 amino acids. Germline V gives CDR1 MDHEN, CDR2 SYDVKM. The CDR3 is CASNRGRVTGELFF. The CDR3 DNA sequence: TGTGCCAGTAACAGGGGGCGCGTCACCGGGGAGCTGTTTTTT.

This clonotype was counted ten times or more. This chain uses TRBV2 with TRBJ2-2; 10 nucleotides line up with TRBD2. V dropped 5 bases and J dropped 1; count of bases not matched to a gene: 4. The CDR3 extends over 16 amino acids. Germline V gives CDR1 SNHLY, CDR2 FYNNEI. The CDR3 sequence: CASSKLAGQNTGELFF. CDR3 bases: TGTGCCAGCAGTAAACTAGCGGGGCAGAACACCGGGGAGCTGTTTTTT.

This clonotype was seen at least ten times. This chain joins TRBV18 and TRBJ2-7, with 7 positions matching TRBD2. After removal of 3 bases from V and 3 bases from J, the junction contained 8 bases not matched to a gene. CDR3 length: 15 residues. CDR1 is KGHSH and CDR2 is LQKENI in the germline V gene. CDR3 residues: CASSPGLPQNYEQYF. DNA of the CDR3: TGTGCCAGCTCACCGGGACTACCACAAAACTACGAGCAGTACTTC.

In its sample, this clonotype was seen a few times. CDR3 sequence: CASSDVAGEETQYF. As DNA, the CDR3 is TGTGCCAGCAGTGACGTAGCAGGGGAGGAGACCCAGTACTTC. The V call is TRBV2, the J call TRBJ2-5, with D perhaps TRBD1 (6 bases). The CDR3 length is 14 residues. In germline, CDR1 is SNHLY, CDR2 FYNNEI. Trimming shortened V by 3 bases and J by 5 bases, and 13 bases separated the two germline ends.

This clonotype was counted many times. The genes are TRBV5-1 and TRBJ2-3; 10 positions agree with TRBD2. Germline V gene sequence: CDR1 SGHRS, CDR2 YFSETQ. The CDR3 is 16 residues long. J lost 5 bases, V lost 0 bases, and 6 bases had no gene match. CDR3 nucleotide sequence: TGCGCCAGCAGCTTGGTCAGCGGGAGGGCAGGAGATACGCAGTATTTT. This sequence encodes CASSLVSGRAGDTQYF.

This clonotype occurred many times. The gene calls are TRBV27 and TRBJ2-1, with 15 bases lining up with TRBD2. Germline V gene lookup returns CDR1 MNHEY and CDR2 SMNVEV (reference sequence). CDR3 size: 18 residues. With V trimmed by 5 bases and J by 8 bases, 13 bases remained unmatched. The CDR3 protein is CASSPQSGTSGRRDEQFF. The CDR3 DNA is TGTGCCAGCAGTCCGCAATCCGGGACTAGCGGGAGGCGCGATGAGCAGTTCTTC.

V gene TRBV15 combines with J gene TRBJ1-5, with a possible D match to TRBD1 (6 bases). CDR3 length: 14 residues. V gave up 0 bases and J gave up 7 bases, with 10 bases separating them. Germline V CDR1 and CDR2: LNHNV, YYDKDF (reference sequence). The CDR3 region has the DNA TGTGCCACCAGCAGAGATACAGGGTACCAGCCCCAGCATTTT. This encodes CATSRDTGYQPQHF.

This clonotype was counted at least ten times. Here the CDR3 DNA reads TGCGCCAGCAGTGGGACTAGCGGTATGAGCACAGATACGCAGTATTTT. The encoded protein is CASSGTSGMSTDTQYF. The V and J genes are TRBV10-2 and TRBJ2-3, with TRBD2 identical over 10 bases. The germline V gene has CDR1 WSHSY and CDR2 SAAADI. This CDR3 is 16 amino acids long. V was pared by 4 bases and J by 0 bases, with 4 bases of the junction left unmatched.

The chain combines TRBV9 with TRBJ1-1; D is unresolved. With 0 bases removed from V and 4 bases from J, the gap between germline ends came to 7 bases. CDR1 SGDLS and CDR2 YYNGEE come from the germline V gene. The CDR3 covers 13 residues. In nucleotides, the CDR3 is TGTGCCAGCAGCGTAGGATCAAGCACTGAAGCTTTCTTT. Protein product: CASSVGSSTEAFF.

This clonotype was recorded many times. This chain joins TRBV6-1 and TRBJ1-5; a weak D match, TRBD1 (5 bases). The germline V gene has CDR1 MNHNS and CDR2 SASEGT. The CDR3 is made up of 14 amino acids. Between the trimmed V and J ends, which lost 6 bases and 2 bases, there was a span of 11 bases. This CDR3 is CASRGGGRNQPQHF. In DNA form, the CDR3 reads TGTGCCAGCAGGGGGGGTGGACGCAATCAGCCCCAGCATTTT.